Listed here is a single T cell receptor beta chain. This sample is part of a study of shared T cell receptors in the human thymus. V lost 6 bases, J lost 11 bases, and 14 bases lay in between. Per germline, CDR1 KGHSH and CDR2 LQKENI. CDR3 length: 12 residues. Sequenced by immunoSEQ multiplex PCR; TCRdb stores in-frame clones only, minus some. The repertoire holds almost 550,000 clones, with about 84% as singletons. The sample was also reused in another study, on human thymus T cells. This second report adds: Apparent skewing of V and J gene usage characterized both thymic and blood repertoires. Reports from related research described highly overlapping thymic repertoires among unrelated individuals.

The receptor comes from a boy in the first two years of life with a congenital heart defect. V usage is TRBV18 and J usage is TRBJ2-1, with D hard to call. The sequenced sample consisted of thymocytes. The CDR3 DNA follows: TGTGCCAGCTCTCCAGAGACTCCTAAGCAGTTCTTC. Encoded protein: CASSPETPKQFF.